This TCR beta chain originates from a study of T cell responses to AZD1222 COVID-19 vaccine. Study results and limitations: In a largely white British group with more females than males, clonal diversity was possibly underestimated. Samples come after the peak T cell response, not at day 14. Nearly half of the spike-specific TCRs reportedly recognize variant regions that carry no mutations. Seropositive at baseline were only five or six AZD1222 recipients.

Of note for this clone: Antigen: not known.

The CDR3 runs to 15 residues. Trimming cost V 0 bases and J 2 bases, with 8 bases left between them. Germline V lookup: CDR1 KGHSH, CDR2 LQKENI. Here immunoSEQ multiplex PCR was the method, and the copy in TCRdb shows in-frame clones only, minus some. The sample has tens of thousands of clones, 93% seen once; the top ten hold over 6.5%. The specimen comprised peripheral blood, sampled on day 0 of AZD1222 vaccination. This rearrangement joins TRBV18 to TRBJ1-5, with D maybe TRBD1 (5 bases). This clonotype was sampled from an adult in good health. CDR3 residues: CASSPPGHGNQPQHF. CDR3 in DNA: TGTGCCAGCTCACCACCGGGGCATGGCAATCAGCCCCAGCATTTT. The full variable domain, its missing parts supplied by reference TRBV18 and TRBJ1-5, is NAGVMQNPRHLVRRRGQEARLRCSPMKGHSHVYWYRQLPEEGLKFMVYLQKENIIDESGMPKERFSAEFPKEGPSILRIQQVVRGDSAAYFCASSPPGHGNQPQHFGDGTRLSIL.